These T cell receptor beta chains were read from a single sample in a study of shared clonotypes between healthy human individuals. The repertoire was sequenced with immunoSEQ multiplex PCR; TCRdb's copy has only in-frame clones and lacks some. Among 700,000 or so clones listed, around 72% were seen once. The specimen sequenced was memory CD4+ T cells sorted from blood. The receptors here all came from a woman between 25 and 40 years old in good health. The CDR3 runs from the conserved cysteine through the conserved F or W. D genes are given only for firm matches. Expanded clones are given a class, and other clones once, few, many or no size at all.

size	V	J	D	CDR3	DNA
-	TRBV9	TRBJ2-7	TRBD1	CASSPRRQGDEQYF	TGTGCCAGCAGCCCACGTCGGCAGGGGGACGAGCAGTACTTC
few	TRBV5-1	TRBJ2-2	-	CASSSRLDLNTGELFF	TGCGCCAGCAGCTCCCGACTAGACTTAAACACCGGGGAGCTGTTTTTT
-	TRBV29-1	TRBJ1-1	-	CSVSENTEAFF	TGCAGCGTTTCTGAAAACACTGAAGCTTTCTTT
-	TRBV7-6	TRBJ2-3	TRBD2	CASSPRTSGGTDTQYF	TGTGCCAGCAGCCCTCGGACTAGCGGAGGCACAGATACGCAGTATTTT
many	TRBV7-8	TRBJ2-1	TRBD1	CASSRTGSEQFF	TGTGCCAGCAGTCGGACAGGGTCCGAGCAGTTCTTC
-	TRBV7-9	TRBJ2-7	-	CASSSSTGISYEQYF	TGTGCCAGCAGCTCGTCGACAGGAATCTCCTACGAGCAGTACTTC
-	TRBV18	TRBJ1-1	TRBD1	CASSRLSGTGVEAFF	TGTGCCAGCTCACGGCTGTCCGGGACAGGCGTTGAAGCTTTCTTT
-	TRBV7-3	TRBJ2-2	TRBD1	CASSSQGAANTGELFF	TGTGCCAGCAGCTCCCAGGGGGCGGCGAACACCGGGGAGCTGTTTTTT
-	TRBV7-2	TRBJ2-5	-	CASSLRPLWETQYF	TGTGCCAGCAGCTTGCGGCCGCTTTGGGAGACCCAGTACTTC
-	TRBV7-3	TRBJ1-1	-	CASSITPVTEAFF	TGTGCCAGCAGCATAACGCCAGTTACTGAAGCTTTCTTT
-	TRBV18	TRBJ2-3	TRBD2	CASSPGPPLAGATDTQYF	TGTGCCAGCTCACCAGGACCCCCCCTAGCGGGAGCCACAGATACGCAGTATTTT
-	TRBV11-2	TRBJ2-7	-	CASSLDEKYEQYF	TGTGCCAGCAGCTTAGATGAAAAGTACGAGCAGTACTTC
few	TRBV4-1	TRBJ2-6	-	CASSQAADGSSGANVLTF	TGCGCCAGCAGCCAGGCCGCTGACGGCAGCTCTGGGGCCAACGTCCTGACTTTC
-	TRBV6-5	TRBJ1-2	TRBD1	CASRTGHYGYTF	TGTGCCAGCAGGACAGGGCATTATGGCTACACCTTC
-	TRBV19	TRBJ1-5	TRBD1	CASSSRAGGLSNQPQHF	TGTGCCAGTAGCTCCAGGGCAGGGGGTTTGAGCAATCAGCCCCAGCATTTT
many	TRBV5-1	TRBJ2-7	TRBD2	CASSGRTSGILGYEQYF	TGCGCCAGCAGCGGGAGGACTAGCGGTATTTTAGGGTACGAGCAGTACTTC
-	TRBV5-1	TRBJ2-1	-	CASSLDLAPPRNEQFF	TGCGCCAGCAGCTTGGACTTGGCCCCTCCGCGCAATGAGCAGTTCTTC
-	TRBV19	TRBJ2-3	TRBD2	CASSRTSGRADTQYF	TGTGCCAGTAGTAGGACTAGCGGGAGGGCGGATACGCAGTATTTT
-	TRBV28	TRBJ1-5	-	CASSRQINQPQHF	TGTGCCAGCAGCCGACAGATCAATCAGCCCCAGCATTTT
few	TRBV6-4	TRBJ1-1	-	CASSDGEGSNSEAFF	TGTGCCAGCAGTGACGGAGAGGGCAGTAACTCTGAAGCTTTCTTT
-	TRBV2	TRBJ1-1	-	CATRYGGGNTEAFF	TGTGCCACCCGATACGGGGGCGGGAACACTGAAGCTTTCTTT
-	TRBV11-2	TRBJ2-7	-	CASSSRSWGREYEQYF	TGTGCCAGCAGCTCTAGATCGTGGGGACGGGAATACGAGCAGTACTTC